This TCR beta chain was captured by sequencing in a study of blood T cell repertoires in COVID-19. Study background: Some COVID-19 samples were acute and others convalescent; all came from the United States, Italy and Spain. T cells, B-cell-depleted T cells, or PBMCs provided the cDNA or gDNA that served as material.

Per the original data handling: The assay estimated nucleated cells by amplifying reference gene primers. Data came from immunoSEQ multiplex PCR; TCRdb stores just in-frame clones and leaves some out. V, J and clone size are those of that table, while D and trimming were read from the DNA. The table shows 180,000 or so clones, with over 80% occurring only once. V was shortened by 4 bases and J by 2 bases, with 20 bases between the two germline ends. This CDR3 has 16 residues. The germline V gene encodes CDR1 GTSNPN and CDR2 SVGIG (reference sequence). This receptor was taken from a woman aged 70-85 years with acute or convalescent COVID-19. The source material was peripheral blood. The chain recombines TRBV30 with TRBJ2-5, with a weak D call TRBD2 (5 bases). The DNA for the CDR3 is TGTGCCTGGAATGGAGTCTGGAGCGGACCTCAAGAGACCCAGTACTTC. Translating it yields CAWNGVWSGPQETQYF.